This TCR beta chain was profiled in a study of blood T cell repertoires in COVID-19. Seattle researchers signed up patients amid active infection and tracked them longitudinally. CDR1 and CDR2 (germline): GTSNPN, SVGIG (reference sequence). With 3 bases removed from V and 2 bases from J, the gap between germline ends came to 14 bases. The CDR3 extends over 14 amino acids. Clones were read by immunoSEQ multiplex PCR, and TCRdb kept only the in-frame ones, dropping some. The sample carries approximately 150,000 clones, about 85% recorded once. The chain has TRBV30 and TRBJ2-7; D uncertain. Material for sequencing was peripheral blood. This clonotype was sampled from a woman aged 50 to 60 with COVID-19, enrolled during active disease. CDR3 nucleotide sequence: TGTGCCTGGAGCCCCATGGTGGGCCCCTACGAGCAGTACTTC. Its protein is CAWSPMVGPYEQYF.